The 2 T cell receptor beta chains listed next were all sequenced from one sample in a study of T-cell memory formation after mild COVID-19. One entry per CDR3 protein, called by TCRdb with MiXCR from the 5' RACE reads. The table includes some 350,000 distinct CDR3 sequences, less than 20% detected once. Material for sequencing was PBMCs or a T cell subset sorted from them (not recorded which). These receptors all stem from a man younger than 30 who had mild COVID-19 (a few samples of this study predate the infection). Cell type and time point are not known.

The chain joins TRBV4-1 to TRBJ2-7; 8 bases map to TRBD1. The V and J ends lost 4 bases and 2 bases, in that order; junction bases with no gene match: 4. In germline, CDR1 is MGHRA, CDR2 YSYEKL. The CDR3 has 14 residues. CDR3 sequence reads: CASSRTGKPYEQYF. CDR3 nucleotide sequence: TGCGCCAGCAGCCGGACAGGGAAACCCTACGAGCAGTACTTC.

The chain joins TRBV3-1 to TRBJ2-1; 9 bases match TRBD2. The germline CDR1 and CDR2 sequences are LGHDT and YNNKEL (reference sequence). J gave up 2 bases and V 3 bases, and 5 bases lay outside the gene matches. This CDR3 contains 16 residues. The CDR3 coding sequence is TGTGCCAGCAGCCAGCGGGGGGGCCCCACCTACAATGAGCAGTTCTTC. This codes for CASSQRGGPTYNEQFF.